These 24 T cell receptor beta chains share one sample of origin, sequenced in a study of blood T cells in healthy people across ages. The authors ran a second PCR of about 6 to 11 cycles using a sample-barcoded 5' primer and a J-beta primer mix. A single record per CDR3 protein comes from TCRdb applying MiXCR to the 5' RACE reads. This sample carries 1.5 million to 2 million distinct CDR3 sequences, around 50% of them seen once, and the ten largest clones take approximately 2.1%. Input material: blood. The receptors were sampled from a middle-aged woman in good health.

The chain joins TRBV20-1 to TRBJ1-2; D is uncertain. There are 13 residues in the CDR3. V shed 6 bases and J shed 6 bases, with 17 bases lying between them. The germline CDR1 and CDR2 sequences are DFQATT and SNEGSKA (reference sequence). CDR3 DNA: TGCAGTGCAGCGCGGGGAGGTTTGGATGGCTACACCTTC. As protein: CSAARGGLDGYTF.

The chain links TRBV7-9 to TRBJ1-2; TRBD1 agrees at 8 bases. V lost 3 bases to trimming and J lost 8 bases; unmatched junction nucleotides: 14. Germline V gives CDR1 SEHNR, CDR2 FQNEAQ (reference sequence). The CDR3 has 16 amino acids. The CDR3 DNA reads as TGTGCCAGCAGCTTGATGTCGGTGGACAGGGAATGGGGCTACACCTTC. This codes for CASSLMSVDREWGYTF.

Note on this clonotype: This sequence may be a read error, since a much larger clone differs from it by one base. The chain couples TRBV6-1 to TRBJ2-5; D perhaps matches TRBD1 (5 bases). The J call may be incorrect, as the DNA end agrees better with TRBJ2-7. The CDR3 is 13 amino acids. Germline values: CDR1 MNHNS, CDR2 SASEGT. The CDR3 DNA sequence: TGTGCCAGCAGTGAAAGACAGACCTACGAGCAGTACTTC. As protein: CASSERQTYEQYF.

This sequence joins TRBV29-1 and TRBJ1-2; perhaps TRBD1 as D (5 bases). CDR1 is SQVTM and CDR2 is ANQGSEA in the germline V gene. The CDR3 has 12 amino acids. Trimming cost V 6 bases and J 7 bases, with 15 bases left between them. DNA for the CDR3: TGCAGCGTGGAACTTCCAGGGTCTGGCTACACCTTC. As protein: CSVELPGSGYTF.

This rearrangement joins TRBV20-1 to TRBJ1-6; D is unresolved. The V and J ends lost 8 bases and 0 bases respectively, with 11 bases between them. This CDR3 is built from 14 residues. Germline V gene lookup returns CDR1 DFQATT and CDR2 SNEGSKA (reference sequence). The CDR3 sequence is CSSPASSYNSPLHF. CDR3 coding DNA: TGCAGTTCACCGGCGAGCTCCTATAATTCACCCCTCCACTTT.

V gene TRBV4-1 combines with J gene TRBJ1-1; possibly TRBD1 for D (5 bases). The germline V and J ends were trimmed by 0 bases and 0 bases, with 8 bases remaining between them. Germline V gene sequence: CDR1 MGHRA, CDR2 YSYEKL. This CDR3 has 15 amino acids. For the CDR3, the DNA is TGCGCCAGCAGCCAAGATCAGGGACTGAACACTGAAGCTTTCTTT. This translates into CASSQDQGLNTEAFF.

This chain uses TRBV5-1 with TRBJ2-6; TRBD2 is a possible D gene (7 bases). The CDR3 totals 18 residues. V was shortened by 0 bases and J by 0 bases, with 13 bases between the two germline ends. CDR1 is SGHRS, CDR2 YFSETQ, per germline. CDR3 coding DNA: TGCGCCAGCAGCTTGGGGGGGGGCCTCATCTCTGGGGCCAACGTCCTGACTTTC. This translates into CASSLGGGLISGANVLTF.

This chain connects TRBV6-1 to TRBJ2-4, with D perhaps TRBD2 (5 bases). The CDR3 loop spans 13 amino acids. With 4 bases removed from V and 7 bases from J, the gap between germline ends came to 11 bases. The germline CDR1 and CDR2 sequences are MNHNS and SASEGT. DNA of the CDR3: TGTGCCAGCAGTGGCCTGACGGGGAACATTCAGTACTTC. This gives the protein CASSGLTGNIQYF.

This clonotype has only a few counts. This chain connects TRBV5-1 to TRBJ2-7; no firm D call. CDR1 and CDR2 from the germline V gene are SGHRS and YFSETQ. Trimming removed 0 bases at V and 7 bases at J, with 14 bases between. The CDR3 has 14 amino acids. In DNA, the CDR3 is TGCGCCAGCAGCTTGGGGGATCCCCAAGGAGAGCAGTACTTC. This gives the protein CASSLGDPQGEQYF.

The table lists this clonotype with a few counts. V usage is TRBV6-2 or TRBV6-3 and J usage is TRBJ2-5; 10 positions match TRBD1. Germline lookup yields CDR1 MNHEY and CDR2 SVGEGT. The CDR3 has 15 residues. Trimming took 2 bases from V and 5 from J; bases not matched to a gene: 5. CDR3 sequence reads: CASSYAGTGAETQYF. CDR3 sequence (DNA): TGTGCCAGCAGTTACGCCGGGACAGGGGCCGAGACCCAGTACTTC.

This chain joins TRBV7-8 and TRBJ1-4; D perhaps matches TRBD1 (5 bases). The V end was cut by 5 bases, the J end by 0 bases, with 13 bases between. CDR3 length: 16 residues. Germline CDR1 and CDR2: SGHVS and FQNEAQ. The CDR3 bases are TGTGCCAGCAGCCCTCGTCGACAGTCAACTAATGAAAAACTGTTTTTT. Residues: CASSPRRQSTNEKLFF.

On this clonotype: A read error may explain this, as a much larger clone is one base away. CDR3 DNA sequence: TGTGCCAGCAGTTACCGGAGGGGCAATCAGCCCCAGCATTTT. Translation: CASSYRRGNQPQHF. The J gene is TRBJ1-5, the V gene TRBV6-5; no firm D call. Germline lookup yields CDR1 MNHEY and CDR2 SVGAGI. V lost 2 bases to trimming and J lost 2 bases, with 7 bases between them. CDR3 length: 14 residues.

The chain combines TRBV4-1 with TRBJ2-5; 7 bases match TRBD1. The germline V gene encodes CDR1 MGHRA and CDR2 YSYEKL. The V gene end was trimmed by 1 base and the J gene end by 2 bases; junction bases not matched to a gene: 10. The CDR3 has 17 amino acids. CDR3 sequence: CASSQAFQTGQQETQYF. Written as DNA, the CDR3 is TGCGCCAGCAGCCAAGCATTTCAGACAGGGCAGCAAGAGACCCAGTACTTC.

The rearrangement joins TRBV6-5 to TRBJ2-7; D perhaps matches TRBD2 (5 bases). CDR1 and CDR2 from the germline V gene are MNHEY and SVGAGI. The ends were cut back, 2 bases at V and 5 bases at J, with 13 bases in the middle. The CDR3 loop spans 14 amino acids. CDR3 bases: TGTGCCAGCAGTTACGGTCTCGGGAACCACGAGCAGTACTTC. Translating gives CASSYGLGNHEQYF.

This CDR3 is CASRRLGADQTLNYGYTF. CDR3 nucleotide sequence: TGTGCCAGCAGGCGACTGGGGGCCGACCAGACACTGAACTATGGCTACACCTTC. This sequence joins TRBV6-1 and TRBJ1-2, with a tentative D call TRBD1 (6 bases). The germline gives CDR1 MNHNS, CDR2 SASEGT. The V and J ends lost 6 bases and 2 bases respectively, with 25 bases between them. This CDR3 comprises 18 residues.

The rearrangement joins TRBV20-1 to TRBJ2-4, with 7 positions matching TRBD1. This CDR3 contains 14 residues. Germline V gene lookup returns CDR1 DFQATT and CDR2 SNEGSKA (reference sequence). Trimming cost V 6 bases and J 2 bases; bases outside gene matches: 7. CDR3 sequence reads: CSAHRQGTKNIQYF. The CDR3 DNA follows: TGCAGTGCCCACCGACAGGGTACCAAAAACATTCAGTACTTC.

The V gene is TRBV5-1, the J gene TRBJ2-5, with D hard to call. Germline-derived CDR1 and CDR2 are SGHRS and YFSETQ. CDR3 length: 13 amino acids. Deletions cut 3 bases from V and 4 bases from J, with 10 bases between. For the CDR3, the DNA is TGCGCCAGCAGCTGGGCAGGACGAGAGACCCAGTACTTC. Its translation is CASSWAGRETQYF. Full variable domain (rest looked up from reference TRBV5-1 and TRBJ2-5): KAGVTQTPRYLIKTRGQQVTLSCSPISGHRSVSWYQQTPGQGLQFLFEYFSETQRNKGNFPGRFSGRQFSNSRSEMNVSTLELGDSALYLCASSWAGRETQYFGPGTRLLVL.

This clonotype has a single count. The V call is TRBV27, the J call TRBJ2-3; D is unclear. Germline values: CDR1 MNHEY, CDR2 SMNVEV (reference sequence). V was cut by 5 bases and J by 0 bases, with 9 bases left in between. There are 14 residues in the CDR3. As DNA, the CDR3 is TGTGCCAGCAGTATACTACCTAGCACAGATACGCAGTATTTT. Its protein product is CASSILPSTDTQYF.

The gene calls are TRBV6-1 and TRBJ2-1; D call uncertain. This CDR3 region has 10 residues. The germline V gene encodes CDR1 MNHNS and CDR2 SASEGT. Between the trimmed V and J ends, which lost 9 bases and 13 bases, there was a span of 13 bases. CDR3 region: CASRQETQFF. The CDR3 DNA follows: TGTGCCAGTAGACAAGAGACCCAGTTCTTC.

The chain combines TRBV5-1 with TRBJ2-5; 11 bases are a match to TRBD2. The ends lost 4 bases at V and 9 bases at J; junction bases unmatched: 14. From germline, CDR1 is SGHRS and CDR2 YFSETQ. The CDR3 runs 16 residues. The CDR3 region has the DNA TGCGCCAGCAGCCCAACTAGCGGGAGCGCTGGGGGGGCCCAGTACTTC. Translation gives CASSPTSGSAGGAQYF.

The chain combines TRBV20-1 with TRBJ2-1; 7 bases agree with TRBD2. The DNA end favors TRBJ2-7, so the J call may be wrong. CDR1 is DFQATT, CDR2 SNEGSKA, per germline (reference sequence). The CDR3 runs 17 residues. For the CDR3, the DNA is TGCAGTGCTAGAGATCCTAGTGGTCGAGCGGGGTGCTACGAGCAGTACTTC. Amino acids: CSARDPSGRAGCYEQYF.

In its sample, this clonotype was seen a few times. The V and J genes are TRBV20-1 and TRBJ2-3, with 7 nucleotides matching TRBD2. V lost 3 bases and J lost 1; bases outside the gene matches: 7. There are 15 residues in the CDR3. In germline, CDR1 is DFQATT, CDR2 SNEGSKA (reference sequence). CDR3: CSARSQRGGTDTQYF. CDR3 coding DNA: TGCAGTGCTAGGAGTCAGCGGGGTGGCACAGATACGCAGTATTTT.

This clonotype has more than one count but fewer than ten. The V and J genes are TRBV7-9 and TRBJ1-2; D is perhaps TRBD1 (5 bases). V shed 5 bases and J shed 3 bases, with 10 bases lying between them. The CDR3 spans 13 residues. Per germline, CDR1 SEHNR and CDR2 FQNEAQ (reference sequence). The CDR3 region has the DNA TGTGCCAGCAGCAAGACAGCCGACTATGGCTACACCTTC. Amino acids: CASSKTADYGYTF.

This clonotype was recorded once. The CDR3 reads CASSRWDREDYGYTF. CDR3 DNA: TGTGCCAGCAGCCGCTGGGACAGGGAGGACTATGGCTACACCTTC. V is TRBV6-5 and J is TRBJ1-2, with TRBD1 identical over 9 bases. V lost 6 bases and J lost 3; bases outside the gene matches: 8. Germline V gene data show CDR1 as MNHEY and CDR2 as SVGAGI. The CDR3 spans 15 residues.